This T cell receptor beta chain emerged from a study of cytomegalovirus exposure and HLA in healthy donors. This PCR relied on a set of 60 Vbeta primers and 13 Jbeta primers. The data were produced by immunoSEQ multiplex PCR, yet TCRdb's version contains in-frame clones alone and is incomplete. Here the sample spans more than 140,000 clones, 82% being singletons. Findings and limits, study-wide: Researchers reported in a later analysis that common viral pathogens appeared linked to several top clusters.

To note about this clone: Its antigen is not known.

The V end lost 0 bases, the J end lost 4 bases, and 5 bases lay between the germline ends. CDR1 is SGHRS, CDR2 YFSETQ, per germline. The CDR3 is made up of 13 amino acids. The sample was PBMCs. V and J are TRBV5-1 and TRBJ1-5, with D hard to call. This clonotype was sampled from a young man in good health and CMV-seropositive. The CDR3 is CASSLEANQPQHF. In DNA form, the CDR3 reads TGCGCCAGCAGCTTGGAAGCTAATCAGCCCCAGCATTTT.